These 7 T cell receptor beta chains originate from one sample sequenced in a study of T cell responses to AZD1222 COVID-19 vaccine. TCRdb keeps only in-frame clones here, not all; method: immunoSEQ multiplex PCR. The table has about 150,000 clones, roughly nine tenths seen once. Material: peripheral blood, obtained on day 0 of AZD1222 vaccination. The origin of the receptors is an adult in good health.

This clone appeared a single time. The chain combines TRBV7-2 with TRBJ2-1, with unresolved D. The CDR3 is made up of 13 amino acids. Trimming left V 4 bases short and J 6 bases short, with 10 bases between. The germline gives CDR1 SGHTA, CDR2 FQGNSA. This chain's CDR3 is CASSSLQVNEQFF. The CDR3 DNA reads as TGTGCCAGCAGCTCCCTACAAGTCAATGAGCAGTTCTTC.

The chain couples TRBV6-2 or TRBV6-3 to TRBJ1-1; D remains unclear. CDR1 and CDR2 from the germline V gene are MNHEY and SVGEGT. Trimming shortened V by 2 bases and J by 0 bases, and 13 bases separated the two germline ends. This CDR3 region has 16 residues. The CDR3 nucleotides are TGTGCCAGCAGTTACAAGGGCAGGATCCTGAACACTGAAGCTTTCTTT. Translation: CASSYKGRILNTEAFF.

This clone was counted a few times. J is TRBJ2-5 and V is TRBV2, with 8 nucleotides matching TRBD2. The V segment lost 5 bases and the J segment 5 bases; nucleotides outside the gene matches: 4. Germline V gene sequence: CDR1 SNHLY, CDR2 FYNNEI. This CDR3 has 13 amino acids. The CDR3 sequence: CASSRGLGETQYF. The CDR3 region has the DNA TGTGCCAGCAGTAGGGGACTAGGTGAGACCCAGTACTTC.

This rearrangement joins TRBV6-2 or TRBV6-3 to TRBJ2-1; weak D call: TRBD1 (5 bases). Germline CDR1 reads MNHEY; CDR2 reads SVGEGT. This CDR3 contains 18 residues. Trimming took 0 bases from V and 7 from J, leaving 22 bases between them. CDR3 bases: TGTGCCAGCAGTTACTCGAGATTAGGACAACATTCCCCAAATGAGCAGTTCTTC. Its translation: CASSYSRLGQHSPNEQFF.

The chain combines TRBV10-3 with TRBJ2-5, with D perhaps matching TRBD2 (6 bases). Germline CDR1 ENHRY, CDR2 SYGVKD. The V end lost 0 bases, the J end lost 5 bases, and 10 bases lay between the germline ends. This CDR3 spans 14 amino acids. The CDR3 DNA sequence: TGTGCCATCAGTGAGTCCCGGGACTCGGAGACCCAGTACTTC. Amino acids: CAISESRDSETQYF.

The sample holds a few counts of this clone. The chain carries TRBV6-5 and TRBJ1-1; D unclear. V was clipped by 6 bases and J by 3 bases, with 14 bases between them. The CDR3 extends over 14 amino acids. The germline CDR1 and CDR2 sequences are MNHEY and SVGAGI. The DNA for the CDR3 is TGTGCCAGCAGCCGCCGTGTCGGGGACACTGAAGCTTTCTTT. This encodes CASSRRVGDTEAFF.

The table lists this clone with a few counts. V usage is TRBV4-2 and J usage is TRBJ2-7, with no clear D. Germline values: CDR1 LGHNA, CDR2 YNFKEQ. The V and J ends lost 0 bases and 2 bases respectively, with 11 bases between them. The CDR3 runs 15 residues. The CDR3 region has the DNA TGTGCCAGCAGCCAAGATCTCGGTACGGCCTACGAGCAGTACTTC. It specifies CASSQDLGTAYEQYF.